This T cell receptor beta chain stems from a study of T cells in Graves' hyperthyroidism and ophthalmopathy. RNA transcripts gave rise to amplified TCR beta CDR3 regions. The TCR CDR3 first-round RT-PCR relied on the HTBI primer set. TCRdb re-derived calls from the multiplex PCR reads in MiXCR, one entry per CDR3 protein. The sample shows approximately 620,000 distinct CDR3 sequences, approximately 15% of them seen only once. Trimming cost V 3 bases and J 0 bases, with 12 bases left between them. The CDR3 runs to 15 residues. This clonotype was sampled from a woman under 40 with Graves' hyperthyroidism that later progressed to Graves' ophthalmopathy. Sample: blood. The gene calls are TRBV12-3 or TRBV12-4 and TRBJ2-7; no definite D call. This CDR3 is CASSFGRFSSYEQYF. The CDR3 DNA follows: TGTGCCAGCAGTTTTGGGCGCTTCAGCTCCTACGAGCAGTACTTC.